This T cell receptor (beta chain) came from a study of cytomegalovirus exposure and HLA in healthy donors. CDR1 is SGHNT, CDR2 YENEEA, per germline. The J segment lost 4 bases and the V segment lost 5 bases, leaving 8 bases of the junction unmatched. This CDR3 spans 17 amino acids. General study results and limits: Roughly uniform depth of sequencing across donors was assumed in presence/absence analyses. Common viral pathogens were later found to be apparently linked to several of the most significant clusters.

In the case of this clone: Antigen unknown.

Amplification used 60 Vbeta primers and 13 Jbeta primers. The table came from immunoSEQ multiplex PCR; TCRdb's copy has only in-frame clones and leaves some out. The sample table sets out 150,000 to 250,000 clones. The chain joins TRBV11-3 to TRBJ2-5; 15 bases fit TRBD2. The receptor comes from a boy aged 5-17 years in good health and CMV-seronegative. The sequencing input was PBMCs. For the CDR3, the DNA is TGTGCCAGCAGCCGTTGGACTAGCGGGGGGGCCCCAGAGACCCAGTACTTC. This encodes CASSRWTSGGAPETQYF.